This T cell receptor beta chain originates from a study of T-cell memory formation after mild COVID-19. Looking at the study overall: The two donors had largely donor-specific TCR clusters. Overall study results and limits: Later expanders leaned CD4+, whereas day 15 to 85 contracting clones were balanced CD4/CD8. The second-wave clones peaking on day 37 were not confirmed as SARS-CoV-2-specific.

For this clonotype: Its antigen is currently unknown.

TCR alpha and TCR beta cDNA libraries with sample barcodes and UMIs came from 5'RACE using constant-segment primers. From the 5' RACE reads, TCRdb called clonotypes with MiXCR, one entry per CDR3 protein. This repertoire shows around 82,000 distinct CDR3 sequences, 13% found once; its top ten account for less than 45%. Sample: PBMCs or a T cell subset sorted from them (not recorded which). The sequence came from a man between 18 and 35 years old who had mild COVID-19 (a few samples of this study predate the infection). Cell type and time point are not known.

CDR3 sequence: CASSYIGGVKSEQFF. The CDR3, as DNA: TGTGCCAGCAGTTACATCGGGGGGGTTAAGAGTGAGCAGTTCTTC. The gene calls are TRBV6-5 and TRBJ2-1, with 8 bases fitting TRBD2. Germline trimming cut 2 bases from V and 9 bases from J; bases unmatched to any gene: 9. Germline CDR1 MNHEY, CDR2 SVGAGI. The CDR3 is 15 residues long.